This TCR beta chain was documented in a study of identical twins. The CDR3 loop spans 13 amino acids. Germline assignment: CDR1 MGHDK and CDR2 SYGVNS. V was pared by 1 base and J by 1 base, with 4 bases between. Findings and limits, study-wide: Cord blood beta clonotypes present at high abundance carried fewer insertions; no such pattern appeared in memory repertoires. Among beta out-of-frame sequences, excess sharing between twins appeared weaker.

This clonotype was detected a few times. Its specificity is not known. Template switching added a universal primer site, and cDNA bore unique molecular identifiers. TCRdb used MiXCR to reprocess the 5' RACE reads, holding one entry per CDR3 protein. The table shows roughly 1,500,000 distinct CDR3 sequences, with around a third occurring only once. The sequence derives from a newborn girl in good health. The sample consisted of cord blood. The chain joins TRBV25-1 to TRBJ2-5; D unclear. Written as DNA, the CDR3 is TGTGCCAGCAGTGAATGGACCCAAGAGACCCAGTACTTC. Translated: CASSEWTQETQYF.